This T cell receptor (beta chain) was captured in a study of Ad26.COV2.S vaccination and SARS-CoV-2 variants. Study findings and constraints: Participants given vaccine showed non-spike TCR breadth similar to that of placebo recipients. Marked by substantial breadth, spike-specific CD8+ and CD4+ T cell responses were reportedly seen after vaccination. Spike-specific TCR breadth was greater after Ad26.COV2.S than placebo. Measures of TCR breadth and depth may have fallen short of total T cell responses.

Here immunoSEQ multiplex PCR was the method, and the copy in TCRdb shows in-frame clones only, minus some. The sample holds around 350,000 clones, about 91% seen once. Of note for this clone: Its antigen remains unknown.

Trimming took 1 base from V and 2 from J, leaving 14 bases between them. This CDR3 spans 16 amino acids. CDR1 is SGHNT and CDR2 is YYREEE in the germline V gene (reference sequence). V usage is TRBV5-4 and J usage is TRBJ2-3; D might be TRBD2 (6 bases). The receptor comes from a human donor who had recovered from COVID-19. Sequencing used peripheral blood, obtained after recovery from COVID-19. CDR3 nucleotide sequence: TGTGCCAGCAGCTTGAGAAAGGGAGGTTCCACAGATACGCAGTATTTT. Protein: CASSLRKGGSTDTQYF.